This T cell receptor beta chain was sequenced in a study of blood T cell repertoires in COVID-19. Study as a whole: Sites across the United States, Italy and Spain contributed samples from acute and convalescent COVID-19. Nucleic acid was either cDNA or gDNA, and it came from T cells, B-cell-depleted T cells, or PBMCs.

This clone was seen more than once but under ten times. V dropped 6 bases and J dropped 9 bases, with 12 bases sitting between them. This CDR3 is 12 amino acids long. Per the original methods: From reference gene primer amplification, estimates of nucleated cell counts were derived. Assay: immunoSEQ multiplex PCR; the TCRdb copy retains only in-frame clones and omits some. D and trimming were read from the DNA, whereas the V and J calls and clone size are those reported in that table. The sample has tens of thousands of clones; 88% are singletons. Material for sequencing was peripheral blood. This clonotype originated in a human donor in a cohort sampled during active COVID-19. The chain joins TRBV12-3 or TRBV12-4 to TRBJ1-5, with a weak D call TRBD1 (5 bases). CDR3 coding DNA: TGTGCCAGCAGCAAACAGGATGGGCCCCAGCATTTT. Protein product: CASSKQDGPQHF.